Below, 14 T cell receptor beta chains from the same sample are listed, as sequenced in a study of blood T cell repertoires in COVID-19. Profiling relied on immunoSEQ multiplex PCR, and the TCRdb table lists in-frame clones only, not all of them. The table lists hundreds of thousands of clones, approximately 90% of them singletons. Specimen: PBMCs or T cells enriched from blood (not recorded which). The receptors were sampled from a woman aged 60-70 years who had recovered from COVID-19.

The chain has TRBV9 and TRBJ2-7; 9 bases map to TRBD1. Germline CDR1 is SGDLS and CDR2 is YYNGEE. CDR3 size: 14 residues. The trim removed 4 bases at V and 3 bases at J, leaving 5 bases unmatched. Here the CDR3 reads CASSPWDRVYEQYF. Here the CDR3 DNA reads TGTGCCAGCAGCCCATGGGACAGGGTCTACGAGCAGTACTTC.

The chain recombines TRBV27 with TRBJ1-2; 11 nucleotides match TRBD1. V lost 2 bases and J lost 3; bases outside the gene matches: 5. This CDR3 spans 16 amino acids. CDR1 and CDR2 from the germline V gene are MNHEY and SMNVEV (reference sequence). The DNA for the CDR3 is TGTGCCAGCAGTTTACTTCGGACAGGGGGCGACTATGGCTACACCTTC. Encoded protein: CASSLLRTGGDYGYTF.

The V and J genes are TRBV2 and TRBJ2-1, with 8 bases aligning to TRBD2. J was trimmed by 4 bases and V by 4 bases; bases with no gene match: 3. The CDR3 has 14 residues. Germline lookup yields CDR1 SNHLY and CDR2 FYNNEI. The CDR3 DNA is TGTGCCAGCAGTGGGGCTAGCGGGTACAATGAGCAGTTCTTC. This codes for CASSGASGYNEQFF.

The chain joins TRBV4-1 to TRBJ1-1; the D gene is possibly TRBD1 (5 bases). Germline V gene sequence: CDR1 MGHRA, CDR2 YSYEKL. The V end was cut by 1 base, the J end by 11 bases, with 11 bases between. The CDR3 contains 12 residues. For the CDR3, the DNA is TGCGCCAGCAGCCAAGGGGGGGTGGGGGCTTTCTTT. Translating it yields CASSQGGVGAFF.

The J gene is TRBJ1-4, the V gene TRBV15; 8 nucleotides align to TRBD1. The CDR3 is 15 amino acids. Trimming cost V 5 bases and J 4 bases; bases outside gene matches: 6. CDR1 is LNHNV, CDR2 YYDKDF, per germline (reference sequence). The CDR3 loop is CATSAGGAGNEKLFF. The CDR3 DNA follows: TGTGCCACCAGCGCAGGGGGCGCCGGTAATGAAAAACTGTTTTTT.

The genes are TRBV24-1 and TRBJ1-4, with 7 bases that match TRBD1. J gave up 8 bases and V 10 bases, and 9 bases lay outside the gene matches. CDR3 length equals 13 residues. Germline loops: CDR1 KGHDR, CDR2 SFDVKD. The CDR3: CATQQGMKEKLFF. The CDR3 coding sequence is TGTGCCACTCAACAGGGGATGAAGGAAAAACTGTTTTTT.

The chain carries TRBV5-5 and TRBJ1-3, with D possibly TRBD1 on 5 matching bases. Germline V gene data show CDR1 as SGHKS and CDR2 as YYEKEE (reference sequence). Trimming removed 4 bases from V and 4 bases from J, with 12 bases in between. The CDR3 is made up of 14 amino acids. CDR3 nucleotide sequence: TGTGCCAGCAGCCCTTCAGGGTCAGGAAACACCATATATTTT. It is translated as CASSPSGSGNTIYF.

V usage is TRBV3-1 (or the pseudogene TRBV3-2) and J usage is TRBJ1-1; no definite D call. V was cut by 5 bases and J by 6 bases, with 10 bases left in between. This CDR3 contains 12 residues. Germline CDR1 LGHDT, CDR2 YNNKEL (reference sequence). The CDR3 region is CASSYVRAEAFF. The CDR3 bases are TGTGCCAGCAGCTACGTCCGGGCTGAAGCTTTCTTT.

As concerns this clone: Other nucleotide sequences in the sample specify the same CDR3. The chain links TRBV12-3 or TRBV12-4 to TRBJ1-1; D remains ambiguous. This CDR3 has 13 residues. V was trimmed by 3 bases and J by 1 base, leaving 6 bases between them. CDR3 region: CASSLRQNTEAFF. The CDR3 DNA sequence: TGTGCCAGCAGTTTGAGACAGAACACTGAAGCTTTCTTT.

J is TRBJ1-5 and V is TRBV6-1; no clear D gene. CDR1 and CDR2 from the germline V gene are MNHNS and SASEGT. CDR3 length equals 14 residues. V was shortened by 2 bases and J by 0 bases, with 5 bases between the two germline ends. DNA for the CDR3: TGTGCCAGCAGTGAAAACTATAGCAATCAGCCCCAGCATTTT. Translating gives CASSENYSNQPQHF.

This clone occurred once. The rearrangement uses TRBV2 and TRBJ1-5, with D tentatively TRBD1 (6 bases). CDR3 length: 16 amino acids. CDR1 and CDR2 from the germline V gene are SNHLY and FYNNEI. V lost 2 bases and J lost 7, with 18 bases in between. CDR3 loop: CASSEPGALSGQPQHF. CDR3 DNA sequence: TGTGCCAGCAGTGAACCAGGGGCCCTAAGCGGACAGCCCCAGCATTTT.

Worth noting for this clone: This same CDR3 is encoded by further DNA sequences in the sample. The gene calls are TRBV7-2 and TRBJ1-1, with 8 positions matching TRBD1. The germline V gene has CDR1 SGHTA and CDR2 FQGNSA. The CDR3 spans 14 residues. The V and J ends lost 3 bases and 4 bases, in that order; junction bases with no gene match: 4. DNA of the CDR3: TGTGCCAGCAGCTTGGTTACAGGGGGCACTGAAGCTTTCTTT. It yields the protein CASSLVTGGTEAFF.

This clone was seen a handful of times. V is TRBV7-9 and J is TRBJ1-2; no firm D call. The V end was cut by 5 bases, the J end by 8 bases, with 12 bases between. The CDR3 has 12 residues. The germline V gene has CDR1 SEHNR and CDR2 FQNEAQ (reference sequence). CDR3 residues: CASSTEQWGYTF. For the CDR3, the DNA is TGTGCCAGCAGCACCGAACAGTGGGGCTACACCTTC.

The chain uses TRBV14 and TRBJ1-6, with no clear D. Germline V gives CDR1 SGHDN, CDR2 FVKESK. Deletions cut 4 bases from V and 7 bases from J, with 8 bases between. The CDR3 length is 13 residues. The CDR3 sequence is CASSLLRNSPLHF. The DNA of the CDR3 is TGTGCCAGCAGCCTCCTCAGGAATTCACCCCTCCACTTT. Combining the CDR3 with reference TRBV14 and TRBJ1-6 gives the whole variable domain EAGVTQFPSHSVIEKGQTVTLRCDPISGHDNLYWYRRVMGKEIKFLLHFVKESKQDESGMPNNRFLAERTGGTYSTLKVQPAELEDSGVYFCASSLLRNSPLHFGNGTRLTVT.